The sequence of this TCR beta chain was determined in a study of T cells in narcolepsy listed by TCRdb under 2018. Study-level background: Healthy control donors were enrolled in the study alongside patients who had narcolepsy type 1 or type 2 (NT1, NT2). The study sought autoreactive T cells targeting hypocretin neuron self-antigens (hypocretin, TRIB2) in narcolepsy patients, using TCR Vbeta sequencing to track clonotypes in blood and CSF. The investigation overall reported the following: No sequences matching autoreactive T cell clones were contained in some blood memory CD4+ repertoires from patients and controls. HCRT-specific and TRIB2-specific autoreactive clonotypes were highlighted in plots that compared CD4+ T cell clonotypes in CSF versus blood from the same patient. Autoreactive clonotypes were reported to be detected serially in the blood of the same patients and of different patients, but not in the blood of healthy controls. Patients and controls had similar numbers of sequenced blood memory CD4+ clonotypes, with averages of roughly 38,000 in patients and 30,000 to 35,000 in controls.

Memory CD4+ T cells were sorted ex vivo from peripheral blood of narcolepsy patients and healthy controls for TCR Vbeta sequencing. Libraries came from the immunoSEQ multiplex PCR assay. Imported from immuneACCESS, the table was reduced by TCRdb to in-frame sequences with V and J called. These copies leave out some clones; in studies compared against another copy, an unresolved V gene accounts for under half, and the cause of the remainder is not known. This sample comprises about 31,000 clones, roughly 78% of them detected only once. The biggest ten clones account for 1.2% of the sample. V is shortened by 4 bases, J by 7 bases, and the region joining them spans 12 bases. The germline V gene supplies CDR1 SNHLY and CDR2 FYNNEI. Including cysteine and phenylalanine, the CDR3 has 13 amino acids. This entry keeps only the CDR3 DNA: 39 bases, framed from base 1. In regard to this clone: The antigen this receptor binds is unknown. One base away there is no much larger clone; base qualities are not given.

The chain uses TRBV2 and TRBJ2-3; the D region may be TRBD1 or TRBD2, each matching 6 bases equally. The sequenced sample consisted of CD45RA- memory CD4+ T cells from PBMCs. The cell subset or site tag for this specimen amounts to: memory T cells sorted ex vivo from peripheral blood. The sequence was collected from a human donor with narcolepsy. The nucleotide sequence reads TGTGCCAGCAGTGCCTCGGGGGCAAATACGCAGTATTTT. This yields the protein CASSASGANTQYF.